The clone carrying this TCR beta chain was recorded only once. The source of the sample is a study of blood T cell repertoires in COVID-19. As for the study in general: Italy, Spain and the United States were the sources of the convalescent and acute COVID-19 samples.

Participant age was about 18 to 89 years, and participants resided in approximately 25 US areas. Each participant's cohort was designated according to participant-reported clinical history. The CDR3 sequence is 12 residues long. V lost 3 bases, J lost 4 bases, and 8 bases lay in between. Germline CDR1 SQVTM, CDR2 ANQGSEA. Assay: immunoSEQ multiplex PCR; the TCRdb copy retains only in-frame clones and omits some. The top ten clones hold less than 8.5% of a sample with around 250,000 clones, 70% to 90% of them seen once. The clonotype was recovered from a woman in her fifties or sixties who had been exposed to COVID-19. V is TRBV29-1 and J is TRBJ2-3, with D perhaps matching TRBD2 (5 bases). What was sequenced was PBMCs or T cells enriched from blood (not recorded which). The CDR3 spells CSVERASDTQYF. In DNA, the CDR3 is TGCAGCGTTGAGAGGGCCTCAGATACGCAGTATTTT.